The 10 T cell receptor beta chains below come from one sample, sequenced in a study of T cells after posttransplantation cyclophosphamide. Assay used: immunoSEQ multiplex PCR; TCRdb lists only in-frame clones, some missing. The sample was found to contain 30,000 to 35,000 clones, and every one recurs. The sequenced sample consisted of PBMCs. These receptors were obtained from a woman aged 45-59 years in good health and a related stem cell transplant donor.

This clone was recorded a few times. This chain uses TRBV5-1 with TRBJ1-2, with a tentative D call TRBD1 (6 bases). This CDR3 comprises 12 residues. V was trimmed by 4 bases and J by 8 bases, leaving 12 bases between them. CDR1 and CDR2 from the germline V gene are SGHRS and YFSETQ. CDR3 amino acids: CASSVQGNGYTF. The CDR3 DNA follows: TGCGCCAGCAGCGTTCAGGGGAACGGCTACACCTTC.

This clone occurred many times. The chain is built from TRBV7-2 and TRBJ1-3; D is unclear. This CDR3 is 15 amino acids long. Trimming took 0 bases from V and 0 from J, leaving 6 bases between them. Germline V CDR1 and CDR2: SGHTA, FQGNSA. CDR3 sequence reads: CASSLARSSGNTIYF. For the CDR3, the DNA is TGTGCCAGCAGCTTAGCCAGGTCCTCTGGAAACACCATATATTTT.

In its sample, this clone was seen many times. This chain connects TRBV27 to TRBJ1-5; D not certain. This CDR3 has 12 amino acids. The V end lost 5 bases, the J end lost 9 bases, and 11 bases lay between the germline ends. Germline V gene sequence: CDR1 MNHEY, CDR2 SMNVEV (reference sequence). The CDR3 bases are TGTGCCAGCAGTACTCCACCTGGGCCCCAGCATTTT. It encodes CASSTPPGPQHF.

This clone was observed many times. This chain joins TRBV19 and TRBJ2-2; 11 bases are a match to TRBD1. V trimming: 8 bases; J trimming: 5 bases; junction bases outside the gene matches: 4. CDR1 and CDR2 (germline): LNHDA, SQIVND (reference sequence). The CDR3 totals 14 residues. The chain's CDR3 is CASWDRGRTGELFF. CDR3 in DNA: TGTGCCAGTTGGGACAGGGGGAGGACCGGGGAGCTGTTTTTT.

The chain carries TRBV6-6 and TRBJ2-3, with 8 bases that match TRBD2. The germline V gene has CDR1 MNHNY and CDR2 SVGAGI (reference sequence). Trimming took 5 bases from V and 3 from J; bases not matched to a gene: 7. This CDR3 spans 15 amino acids. As DNA, the CDR3 is TGTGCCAGCAGTCCAGCGGGCGGGGGGACAGATACGCAGTATTTT. It yields the protein CASSPAGGGTDTQYF.

This clone was observed many times. V gene TRBV29-1 combines with J gene TRBJ1-4, with D possibly TRBD1 on 5 matching bases. The CDR3 sequence is 12 residues long. CDR1 and CDR2 (germline): SQVTM, ANQGSEA. With 4 bases removed from V and 5 bases from J, the gap between germline ends came to 8 bases. CDR3: CSVGSGNEKLFF. The CDR3, as DNA: TGCAGCGTTGGGTCAGGGAATGAAAAACTGTTTTTT.

This clone was seen many times. This CDR3 reads CASSPLAVSTDTQYF. In DNA form, the CDR3 reads TGTGCCAGCAGCCCCCTAGCAGTTAGCACAGATACGCAGTATTTT. V gene TRBV14 combines with J gene TRBJ2-3; perhaps TRBD2 as D (5 bases). The CDR3 runs to 15 residues. V dropped 4 bases and J dropped 0 bases, with 11 bases sitting between them. Germline V lookup: CDR1 SGHDN, CDR2 FVKESK. Filled out from reference TRBV14 and TRBJ2-3, the complete variable domain reads EAGVTQFPSHSVIEKGQTVTLRCDPISGHDNLYWYRRVMGKEIKFLLHFVKESKQDESGMPNNRFLAERTGGTYSTLKVQPAELEDSGVYFCASSPLAVSTDTQYFGPGTRLTVL.

In this sample, this clone turned up many times. The chain combines TRBV28 with TRBJ1-2, with 8 bases fitting TRBD1. Trimming at V came to 6 bases and at J to 8 bases, leaving 11 bases not matched to a gene. CDR3 length: 14 residues. Looked up from germline, CDR1 is MDHEN and CDR2 is SYDVKM. CDR3 bases: TGTGCCAGCAGCCGTCTCGGACAGGGCAAGGGCTACACCTTC. Amino acids: CASSRLGQGKGYTF.

This clone was seen ten or more times. J is TRBJ2-1 and V is TRBV5-1, with D perhaps matching TRBD2 (5 bases). The CDR3 runs to 15 residues. Germline lookup yields CDR1 SGHRS and CDR2 YFSETQ. V gave up 0 bases and J gave up 0 bases, with 7 bases separating them. The CDR3 spells CASSLESGSYNEQFF. The CDR3 bases are TGCGCCAGCAGCTTGGAAAGCGGCTCCTACAATGAGCAGTTCTTC.

This clone was seen at least ten times. The V gene is TRBV2, the J gene TRBJ2-5, with 9 bases fitting TRBD2. Germline V gives CDR1 SNHLY, CDR2 FYNNEI. The length of the CDR3 is 15 residues. Germline trimming cut 3 bases from V and 1 base from J; bases unmatched to any gene: 3. The CDR3 region has the DNA TGTGCCAGCAGTGATCCGGGACTAGCCCAAGAGACCCAGTACTTC. Translating gives CASSDPGLAQETQYF.